The TCR beta chain described here comes from a study of blood T cell repertoires in COVID-19. Overall study context: Some COVID-19 samples were acute and others convalescent; all came from the United States, Italy and Spain. PBMCs, B-cell-depleted T cells, or T cells provided the cDNA or gDNA that made up the material.

Authors' data handling: It was from reference gene primer amplification that nucleated cell counts were estimated. Assay: immunoSEQ multiplex PCR; the TCRdb copy retains only in-frame clones and omits some. V, J and clone size derive from that table, while D and trimming were established from the DNA sequence. The data contain about 48,000 clones, 80% to 90% of them singletons. Germline values: CDR1 LGHNA, CDR2 YSLEER. The V end was cut by 3 bases, the J end by 6 bases, with 12 bases between. The CDR3 totals 14 residues. This clonotype was sampled from a middle-aged man with acute or convalescent COVID-19. The V gene is TRBV4-3, the J gene TRBJ1-5; D gene uncertain. The sample taken for sequencing was peripheral blood. This CDR3 is CASSHGASAQPQHF. The CDR3 nucleotides are TGCGCCAGCAGCCATGGTGCCAGCGCTCAGCCCCAGCATTTT.